One sample yielded the 3 T cell receptor beta chains listed below, sequenced in a study of graft-versus-host responses after intestinal transplantation. For these receptors, no antigen is known. Generated by immunoSEQ multiplex PCR, the TCRdb table keeps only in-frame clones and is missing some. Of about 110,000 clones listed, 93% are singletons. The specimen was unstimulated CD8+ T cells sorted from spleen or lymph node cells, collected before intestinal transplant. These TCRs come from a human donor who received an intestinal transplant.

J is TRBJ1-2 and V is TRBV30; D unclear. Germline CDR1 is GTSNPN and CDR2 is SVGIG (reference sequence). The ends were cut back, 3 bases at V and 6 bases at J, with 11 bases in the middle. This CDR3 comprises 12 residues. CDR3 DNA sequence: TGTGCCTGGAGGAGGACTGTCGATGGCTACACCTTC. Its translation: CAWRRTVDGYTF.

V and J are TRBV14 and TRBJ2-1, with D perhaps TRBD2 (6 bases). The germline gives CDR1 SGHDN, CDR2 FVKESK. There are 15 residues in the CDR3. V was clipped by 4 bases and J by 6 bases, with 16 bases between them. This CDR3 is CASSLYGGTINEQFF. CDR3 nucleotides: TGTGCCAGCAGCCTTTACGGCGGGACCATCAATGAGCAGTTCTTC.

The CDR3 DNA follows: TGTGCCAGCAGCGCGCCAACTAATGAAAAACTGTTTTTT. Translated, it gives CASSAPTNEKLFF. J is TRBJ1-4 and V is TRBV9, with D uncertain. V lost 3 bases and J lost 0, with 3 bases in between. Per germline, CDR1 SGDLS and CDR2 YYNGEE. The CDR3 length is 13 residues.